These T cell receptor beta chains were read from a single sample in a study of post-analysis software for immune sequencing data. TCRdb re-called the PCR reads with MiXCR, one entry per CDR3 protein. The sample has hundreds of thousands of distinct CDR3 sequences, over 45% seen once. Sequenced: blood. The receptors derive from a girl between 2 and 10 years old with multiple sclerosis. The CDR3 runs from the conserved cysteine through the conserved F or W. D genes are given only for firm matches. Rows give clone size only sometimes, using once, few, many, or a class for an expanded clone.

J | size | D | V | CDR3 | DNA
TRBJ1-3 | - | TRBD1 | TRBV18 | CASSRNTGAGNTIYF | TGTGCCAGCTCCCGGAACACAGGGGCAGGAAACACCATATATTTT
TRBJ2-5 | - | TRBD2 | TRBV2 | CASSPQTLAGVRETQYF | TGTGCCAGCAGTCCCCAGACCCTAGCGGGAGTAAGGGAGACCCAGTACTTC
TRBJ2-1 | - | TRBD2 | TRBV4-2 | CASSQEGLAGLGSRCNEQFF | TGTGCCAGCAGCCAAGAAGGACTAGCGGGTCTGGGATCCCGGTGCAATGAGCAGTTCTTC
TRBJ1-6 | - | TRBD1 | TRBV20-1 | CSARAGTGLYNSPLHF | TGCAGTGCTAGGGCGGGGACAGGCCTCTATAATTCACCCCTCCACTTT
TRBJ1-5 | - | - | TRBV6-5 | CASNFPGQPQHF | TGTGCCAGCAATTTTCCGGGTCAGCCCCAGCATTTT
TRBJ2-1 | - | - | TRBV27 | CASSFGRRGNEQFF | TGTGCCAGCAGTTTTGGGCGTCGAGGGAATGAGCAGTTCTTC
TRBJ2-1 | - | TRBD2 | TRBV12-3/TRBV12-4 | CASSQSTSGGYNEQFF | TGTGCCAGCAGCCAATCGACTAGCGGGGGATACAATGAGCAGTTCTTC
TRBJ2-3 | - | TRBD2 | TRBV20-1 | CSARDKMIAGMIDTQYF | TGCAGTGCTAGAGATAAGATGATAGCGGGGATGATTGATACGCAGTATTTT
TRBJ2-1 | - | TRBD2 | TRBV12-3/TRBV12-4 | CASTTSGNHNEQFF | TGTGCCAGCACGACTAGCGGAAACCACAATGAGCAGTTCTTC
TRBJ2-3 | - | - | TRBV7-3 | CASSLGESFSGTQYF | TGTGCCAGCAGCTTAGGGGAGTCATTCTCAGGTACGCAGTATTTT
TRBJ1-2 | - | - | TRBV6-2/TRBV6-3 | CASNSDIASSYGYTF | TGTGCCAGCAACTCGGACATCGCCTCCTCCTATGGCTACACCTTC
TRBJ1-2 | - | - | TRBV7-9 | CASSADGGRDYGYTF | TGTGCCAGCAGCGCCGATGGGGGGCGCGACTATGGCTACACCTTC
TRBJ2-1 | few | TRBD2 | TRBV19 | CASSPGTSGGTVYNEQFF | TGTGCCAGTAGCCCTGGGACTAGCGGGGGGACTGTCTACAATGAGCAGTTCTTC
TRBJ2-5 | few | - | TRBV10-3 | CAISDVARETQYF | TGTGCCATCAGTGATGTAGCTAGGGAGACCCAGTACTTC
TRBJ2-1 | - | TRBD2 | TRBV20-1 | CSARATSATFNEQFF | TGCAGTGCTAGGGCGACTAGCGCGACCTTTAATGAGCAGTTCTTC
TRBJ1-2 | - | TRBD1 | TRBV27 | CASSYKGQGYGYTF | TGTGCCAGCAGTTACAAAGGACAGGGATATGGCTACACCTTC
TRBJ1-2 | - | - | TRBV6-2/TRBV6-3 | CATRATNRDNGYTF | TGTGCCACCAGGGCGACAAACAGGGACAACGGCTACACCTTC
TRBJ2-3 | - | TRBD2 | TRBV29-1 | CSVRAGVSDTQYF | TGCAGCGTGAGAGCGGGAGTTTCGGATACGCAGTATTTT
TRBJ2-3 | - | - | TRBV30 | CAWSASSDYTQYF | TGTGCCTGGAGTGCCTCTAGCGATTATACGCAGTATTTT
TRBJ1-5 | - | TRBD1 | TRBV7-2 | CASSSRGLRVQPQHF | TGTGCCAGCAGCTCGAGGGGGCTAAGGGTTCAGCCCCAGCATTTT
TRBJ2-1 | - | - | TRBV29-1 | CSVVRDIGYNEQFF | TGCAGCGTTGTTCGGGACATAGGGTACAATGAGCAGTTCTTC
TRBJ2-5 | - | - | TRBV12-3/TRBV12-4 | CASSSELYQETQYF | TGTGCCAGCAGTTCCGAGCTGTACCAAGAGACCCAGTACTTC
TRBJ2-1 | - | - | TRBV6-6 | CASSYVQLHEQFF | TGTGCCAGCAGTTACGTACAGCTCCATGAGCAGTTCTTC
TRBJ2-4 | - | - | TRBV5-1 | CASSLGGYIQYF | TGCGCCAGCAGCTTGGGCGGGTACATTCAGTACTTC
TRBJ2-3 | - | TRBD2 | TRBV2 | CASSIAGAGTDTQYF | TGTGCCAGCAGTATAGCGGGAGCTGGCACAGATACGCAGTATTTT
TRBJ2-1 | - | - | TRBV29-1 | CSTTWGVPEQFF | TGCAGCACCACGTGGGGGGTTCCTGAGCAGTTCTTC
TRBJ1-2 | - | TRBD1 | TRBV7-2 | CASSLKQGWNGYTF | TGTGCCAGCAGCTTAAAACAGGGGTGGAATGGCTACACCTTC
TRBJ2-1 | few | - | TRBV29-1 | CSADGQGSMNEQFF | TGCAGCGCCGATGGCCAGGGGTCAATGAATGAGCAGTTCTTC
TRBJ2-5 | - | TRBD2 | TRBV6-1 | CASSGGGLARETQYF | TGTGCCAGCAGCGGGGGGGGACTAGCGCGGGAGACCCAGTACTTC
TRBJ2-3 | once | - | TRBV6-5 | CASSYPTGQTYRDTQYF | TGTGCCAGCAGTTACCCAACAGGACAGACTTACAGGGATACGCAGTATTTT
TRBJ2-7 | - | - | TRBV27 | CASSLGLTYEQYF | TGTGCCAGCAGTTTAGGACTGACATACGAGCAGTACTTC
TRBJ2-1 | - | - | TRBV13 | CASSSTYPEQFF | TGTGCCAGCAGCTCGACGTACCCTGAGCAGTTCTTC
TRBJ2-4 | - | - | TRBV5-1 | CASSIRPTDLIAKNIQYF | TGCGCCAGCAGCATAAGACCGACAGATCTCATAGCCAAAAACATTCAGTACTTC
TRBJ1-2 | - | - | TRBV3-1 | CASSQEGLTYGYTF | TGTGCCAGCAGCCAAGAGGGGTTGACTTATGGCTACACCTTC
TRBJ2-7 | - | TRBD2 | TRBV6-1 | CASTLAVAYEQYF | TGTGCCAGCACACTAGCGGTGGCCTACGAGCAGTACTTC
TRBJ2-6 | - | - | TRBV6-1 | CASSEAAGVSGANVLTF | TGTGCCAGCAGTGAAGCCGCTGGGGTCTCTGGGGCCAACGTCCTGACTTTC
TRBJ2-3 | many | - | TRBV20-1 | CSASTDTQYF | TGCAGTGCTAGCACAGATACGCAGTATTTT
TRBJ2-5 | few | - | TRBV28 | CASSLSNWARGAYF | -
TRBJ2-7 | - | - | TRBV7-9 | CASSRGPNEQYF | TGTGCCAGCAGCCGGGGGCCAAACGAGCAGTACTTC
TRBJ2-7 | - | - | TRBV29-1 | CSVITGDTYEQYF | TGCAGCGTTATAACGGGGGACACCTACGAGCAGTACTTC
TRBJ2-1 | - | TRBD2 | TRBV20-1 | CSAGGLAGGDEQFF | TGCAGTGCCGGGGGACTAGCGGGAGGGGATGAGCAGTTCTTC
TRBJ2-2 | - | TRBD2 | TRBV20-1 | CSARGLAGEVGTGELFF | TGCAGTGCTAGAGGACTAGCGGGAGAGGTGGGCACCGGGGAGCTGTTTTTT
TRBJ2-5 | - | - | TRBV7-2 | CASSLVNEETQYF | TGTGCCAGCAGCTTAGTCAACGAAGAGACCCAGTACTTC